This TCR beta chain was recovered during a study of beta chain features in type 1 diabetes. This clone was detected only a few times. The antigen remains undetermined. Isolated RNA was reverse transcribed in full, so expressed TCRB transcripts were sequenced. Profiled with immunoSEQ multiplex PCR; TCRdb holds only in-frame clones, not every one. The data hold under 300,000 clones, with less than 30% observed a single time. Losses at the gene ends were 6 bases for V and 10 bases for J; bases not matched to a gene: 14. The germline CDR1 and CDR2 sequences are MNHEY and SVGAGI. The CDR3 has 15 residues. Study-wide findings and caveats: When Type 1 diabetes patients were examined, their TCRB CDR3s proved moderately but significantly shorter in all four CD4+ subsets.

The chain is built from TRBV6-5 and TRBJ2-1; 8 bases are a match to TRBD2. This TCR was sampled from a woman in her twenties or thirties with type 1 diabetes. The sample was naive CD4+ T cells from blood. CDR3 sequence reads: CASSPYGPGTREQFF. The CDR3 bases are TGTGCCAGCAGCCCCTACGGTCCTGGGACTAGGGAGCAGTTCTTC.